This is a list of T cell receptor beta chains from one sample in a study of blood T cell repertoires in COVID-19. The table came from immunoSEQ multiplex PCR; TCRdb's copy has only in-frame clones and leaves some out. The sample holds 260,000 or so clones, 85% seen once. Sequenced sample: PBMCs or T cells enriched from blood (not recorded which). Source of these receptors: a woman in her forties or fifties who had recovered from COVID-19. CDR3s include the opening cysteine and the closing phenylalanine or tryptophan. Fields, in order: V gene, D gene, clone size, J gene, CDR3 protein, CDR3 DNA. The D gene is left open where the match is weak. A clone size is listed for some rows: how often the clone was seen (once, few, many), or a class if it is expanded.

>TRBV7-9|-|-|TRBJ2-1
CASSSGESYNEQFF
TGTGCCAGCAGCTCGGGGGAATCCTACAATGAGCAGTTCTTC
>TRBV2|TRBD1|-|TRBJ2-4
CASRQGVLAKNIQYF
TGTGCCAGCCGGCAGGGGGTACTAGCCAAAAACATTCAGTACTTC
>TRBV4-1|-|-|TRBJ1-5
CASSLFYSNQPQHF
TGCGCCAGCAGCCTTTTTTATAGCAATCAGCCCCAGCATTTT
>TRBV19|-|many|TRBJ2-2
CASSIQGTTGELFF
TGTGCCAGTAGTATCCAGGGGACCACCGGGGAGCTGTTTTTT
>TRBV10-3|TRBD2|-|TRBJ2-6
CAIRELAARANVLTF
TGTGCCATCAGGGAACTAGCGGCGCGGGCCAACGTCCTGACTTTC
>TRBV7-9|-|-|TRBJ1-2
CAGGDGYTF
TGTGCTGGGGGGGATGGCTACACCTTC
>TRBV7-8|TRBD1|few|TRBJ1-2
CASSLGTEDYGYTF
TGTGCCAGCAGCTTGGGGACAGAAGACTATGGCTACACCTTC
>TRBV7-3|-|-|TRBJ1-6
CASSRGSREDYNSPLHF
TGTGCCAGCAGCCGGGGTTCGAGGGAGGACTATAATTCACCCCTCCACTTT
>TRBV4-3|TRBD1|-|TRBJ1-2
CASSQAGGTGYTF
TGCGCCAGCAGCCAAGCAGGGGGCACTGGCTACACCTTC
>TRBV15|TRBD2|-|TRBJ2-7
CATSTQAGVREQYF
TGTGCCACCAGCACACAAGCGGGAGTGCGGGAGCAGTACTTC
>TRBV21-1|-|-|TRBJ1-4
CASQDLTGYNEKLFF
TGTGCCAGCCAGGACCTGACAGGCTATAATGAAAAACTGTTTTTT
>TRBV19|TRBD1|-|TRBJ1-5
CASSQQGNQPQHF
TGTGCCAGTAGCCAACAGGGGAATCAGCCCCAGCATTTT
>TRBV18|TRBD1|-|TRBJ1-2
CASSSPDRGNYGYTF
TGTGCCAGCTCATCACCGGACAGGGGTAACTATGGCTACACCTTC
>TRBV19|-|-|TRBJ1-5
CASSIDLYGKPQHF
TGTGCCAGTAGTATAGACCTCTACGGGAAGCCCCAGCATTTT
>TRBV30|-|-|TRBJ1-2
CAWSVGLAGYTF
TGTGCCTGGAGTGTGGGTTTAGCTGGCTACACCTTC
>TRBV3-1/TRBV3-2|-|few|TRBJ1-1
CASSLNRRSSEAFF
TGTGCCAGCAGCCTAAATCGGAGGAGTTCTGAAGCTTTCTTT
>TRBV19|TRBD1|few|TRBJ1-2
CASSSGQYGYTF
TGTGCCAGTAGTTCGGGACAGTATGGCTACACCTTC
>TRBV6-5|-|-|TRBJ2-3
CASSYSTGEVTDTQYF
TGTGCCAGCAGTTACTCGACCGGGGAAGTCACAGATACGCAGTATTTT
>TRBV4-2|TRBD1|-|TRBJ2-7
CASSQARTGNLAYEQYF
TGTGCCAGCAGCCAAGCCCGGACAGGGAATCTCGCCTACGAGCAGTACTTC
>TRBV18|TRBD1|-|TRBJ2-7
CASSPTTGTAYEQYF
TGTGCCAGCTCACCAACTACTGGGACAGCCTACGAGCAGTACTTC
>TRBV7-9|TRBD1|-|TRBJ1-4
CASSLVGTGDFEKLFF
TGTGCCAGCAGCTTAGTCGGGACAGGGGATTTTGAAAAACTGTTTTTT
>TRBV5-1|TRBD2|-|TRBJ2-5
CASRPGSGGASETQYF
TGCGCCAGCAGGCCGGGTAGCGGGGGGGCCAGTGAGACCCAGTACTTC
>TRBV10-3|-|-|TRBJ1-6
CAIKSNSPLHF
TGTGCCATCAAGAGTAATTCACCCCTCCACTTT
>TRBV12-3/TRBV12-4|-|-|TRBJ1-4
CASSFNVAEKLFF
TGTGCCAGCAGTTTCAATGTAGCAGAAAAACTGTTTTTT
>TRBV6-1|TRBD1|-|TRBJ1-3
CASSEGGQPNTIYF
TGTGCCAGCAGTGAAGGGGGACAGCCAAACACCATATATTTT
>TRBV30|-|-|TRBJ1-5
CAWSRGVQPQHF
TGTGCCTGGAGCCGGGGGGTTCAGCCCCAGCATTTT
>TRBV5-1|TRBD1|-|TRBJ1-4
CASSLGTVGSGEKLFF
TGCGCCAGCAGCTTAGGGACAGTCGGTAGTGGTGAAAAACTGTTTTTT
>TRBV28|TRBD1|-|TRBJ1-4
CASSSRDRGEKLFF
TGTGCCAGCAGTTCCCGGGACAGAGGGGAAAAACTGTTTTTT